This TCR beta chain was obtained from a study of control samples from healthy donors and cancer patients. The germline V gene has CDR1 SGHVS and CDR2 FNYEAQ. Trimming stripped 5 bases from V and 7 bases from J, with 12 bases between. This CDR3 is built from 12 residues. Profiled with immunoSEQ multiplex PCR; TCRdb holds only in-frame clones, not every one. This table holds about 130,000 clones, about 90% found once. The chain carries TRBV7-6 and TRBJ2-7; D is ambiguous. The sequencing sample was made of blood. This clonotype was sampled from a young man in good health. In DNA form, the CDR3 reads TGTGCCAGCAGCCAACCGTCCTCGGAGCAGTACTTC. Protein sequence: CASSQPSSEQYF.